These 25 T cell receptor beta chains were all obtained from the same sample, sequenced in a study of T cells of healthy individuals. MiXCR, run by TCRdb on the 5' RACE reads, gives a single entry per CDR3 protein. The repertoire holds about 53,000 distinct CDR3 sequences, with 14% to 15% as singletons. The receptors shown here come from a human donor in good health.

As concerns this clonotype: At one of its ends the junction is not consistent with the germline gene, which may arise from a read error. J is TRBJ2-3 and V is TRBV4-3; the D gene is possibly TRBD2 (5 bases). The length of the CDR3 is 17 residues. Germline V CDR1 and CDR2: LGHNA, YSLEER. The CDR3 region has the DNA TGCGCCTGCAGCCAAGATCGGGGTAACCTCTACACAGATACGCAGTATTTT. It specifies CACSQDRGNLYTDTQYF.

The chain couples TRBV5-1 to TRBJ1-2; no clear D gene. Germline V CDR1 and CDR2: SGHRS, YFSETQ. V dropped 4 bases and J dropped 7 bases, with 11 bases sitting between them. The CDR3 runs 12 residues. CDR3 sequence (DNA): TGCGCCAGCAGCCTACGGACGGGTGGCTACACCTTC. This codes for CASSLRTGGYTF.

This clonotype was recorded many times. The rearrangement links TRBV10-3 to TRBJ2-1, with TRBD1 identical over 8 bases. This CDR3 region has 16 residues. Germline values: CDR1 ENHRY, CDR2 SYGVKD. Trimming took 4 bases from V and 4 from J; bases not matched to a gene: 9. The CDR3 sequence is CAISGGQVGGYNEQFF. In DNA form, the CDR3 reads TGTGCCATCAGTGGGGGACAGGTCGGGGGATACAATGAGCAGTTCTTC.

The CDR3 region is CASSRDTGGAVLNEQFF. DNA of the CDR3: TGTGCCAGCAGCCGGGATACAGGGGGCGCGGTGCTAAATGAGCAGTTCTTC. The J gene is TRBJ2-1, the V gene TRBV13; 9 positions agree with TRBD1. Germline V gene data show CDR1 as PRHDT and CDR2 as FYEKMQ (reference sequence). The CDR3 covers 17 residues. V lost 5 bases and J lost 7; bases outside the gene matches: 15.

The table lists this clonotype with many counts. This chain uses TRBV27 with TRBJ2-1, with 7 bases identical to TRBD2. Trimming removed 5 bases from V and 5 bases from J; junction bases left unmatched: 21. CDR3 length: 19 residues. Germline loops: CDR1 MNHEY, CDR2 SMNVEV (reference sequence). CDR3 nucleotides: TGTGCCAGCAGTCCATATAAGACTAGCCGCATTGGTTCCAACAATGAGCAGTTCTTC. Translated: CASSPYKTSRIGSNNEQFF.

This clonotype came up many times. An end of the junction does not agree with germline; a read error may underlie this. The chain combines TRBV4-3 with TRBJ1-3; D not resolved. The CDR3 has 15 residues. The germline gives CDR1 LGHNA, CDR2 YSLEER. The CDR3 loop reads CASSQDAASGNTIYF. The CDR3 region has the DNA TGCGCCAGCAGCCAAGATGCAGCCTCTGGGAACACCATATATTTT.

About this clonotype: This may be a read error, as it is one base from a much larger clone. The chain uses TRBV27 and TRBJ2-4; D is uncertain. CDR1 is MNHEY and CDR2 is SMNVEV in the germline V gene (reference sequence). V was shortened by 8 bases and J by 7 bases, with 9 bases between the two germline ends. The CDR3 sequence is 11 residues long. The CDR3 nucleotides are TGTGCCAGCGGTGCTCTCAACATTCAGTACTTC. Translated, it gives CASGALNIQYF.

This clonotype was counted many times. This chain links TRBV15 with TRBJ1-1; the match to TRBD1 covers 8 bases. The germline V gene has CDR1 LNHNV and CDR2 YYDKDF (reference sequence). This CDR3 contains 13 residues. Germline trimming cut 6 bases from V and 1 base from J; bases unmatched to any gene: 1. The CDR3 DNA is TGTGCCACCAGGGGACAGGCGAACACTGAAGCTTTCTTT. Translated: CATRGQANTEAFF.

Notes on this clonotype: A much larger clone lies one base from this, so it may be a read error. The V gene is TRBV6-2 or TRBV6-3, the J gene TRBJ2-2, with D tentatively TRBD1 (5 bases). The CDR3 covers 15 residues. Per germline, CDR1 MNHEY and CDR2 SVGEGT. DNA for the CDR3: TGTGACAGCAGTTACGGGCAGGGTAACACCGGGGAGCTGTTTTTT. Its protein product is CDSSYGQGNTGELFF.

In its sample, this clonotype was seen many times. The rearrangement uses TRBV20-1 and TRBJ2-1; D is possibly TRBD1 (6 bases). V lost 1 base and J lost 1, with 11 bases in between. In germline, CDR1 is DFQATT, CDR2 SNEGSKA (reference sequence). This CDR3 comprises 15 residues. In DNA form, the CDR3 reads TGCAGTGCTAGAGTTACAGGGATATCCTACAATGAGCAGTTCTTC. Translated, it gives CSARVTGISYNEQFF.

Regarding this clonotype: This may arise from a read error, as a much more abundant clone is one base away. The chain employs TRBV29-1 and TRBJ2-7; perhaps TRBD2 as D (5 bases). Germline V gene sequence: CDR1 SQVTM, CDR2 ANQGSEA. The CDR3 contains 12 residues. V was trimmed by 6 bases and J by 2 bases, leaving 11 bases between them. Written as DNA, the CDR3 is TGCAGCGTGGGAAGGAGGCCCTACGAGCAGTACTTC. Translated: CSVGRRPYEQYF.

This clonotype was seen many times. The chain recombines TRBV6-5 with TRBJ1-3; D is ambiguous. The V gene lost 0 bases and the J gene lost 0 bases, with 6 bases spanning the gap. The CDR3 covers 15 residues. The germline V gene has CDR1 MNHEY and CDR2 SVGAGI. The CDR3 region is CASSYSQSSGNTIYF. In nucleotides, the CDR3 is TGTGCCAGCAGTTACTCACAGTCCTCTGGAAACACCATATATTTT.

This clonotype came up many times. CDR3 sequence (DNA): TGCGCCAGCAGCCAAGGTGCCCAGGCAACTAATGAAAAACTGTTTTTT. Translation gives CASSQGAQATNEKLFF. The chain couples TRBV4-3 to TRBJ1-4; D is undetermined. Looked up from germline, CDR1 is LGHNA and CDR2 is YSLEER. V lost 1 base and J 0 bases, leaving 9 bases between the germline ends. The CDR3 contains 16 residues.

The CDR3 loop reads CASSTDPRFRWGYTF. CDR3 nucleotide sequence: TGTGCCAGTAGTACCGATCCCCGTTTTAGGTGGGGCTACACCTTC. This chain joins TRBV19 and TRBJ1-2; no definite D call. The CDR3 contains 15 residues. V was shortened by 4 bases and J by 8 bases, with 20 bases between the two germline ends. Germline loops: CDR1 LNHDA, CDR2 SQIVND (reference sequence). Drawing the rest from reference TRBV19 and TRBJ1-2, the complete variable domain is DGGITQSPKYLFRKEGQNVTLSCEQNLNHDAMYWYRQDPGQGLRLIYYSQIVNDFQKGDIAEGYSVSREKKESFPLTVTSAQKNPTAFYLCASSTDPRFRWGYTFGSGTRLTVV.

This clonotype was counted ten times or more. The V gene is TRBV7-9, the J gene TRBJ2-5; D possibly corresponds to TRBD2 (6 bases). The CDR3 sequence is 16 residues long. Germline V gene data show CDR1 as SEHNR and CDR2 as FQNEAQ (reference sequence). Trimming took 3 bases from V and 1 from J, leaving 15 bases between them. This CDR3 reads CASSFGTGAFQETQYF. The CDR3 region has the DNA TGTGCCAGCAGCTTCGGGACTGGCGCCTTCCAAGAGACCCAGTACTTC.

This clonotype has a count of ten or more. For the CDR3, the DNA is TGTGCCAGCAGCCAAGCCTCACCGGGAACCCCTCCGTATTTT. This codes for CASSQASPGTPPYF. The chain uses TRBV3-1 and TRBJ2-3; TRBD2 is a possible D gene (5 bases). The CDR3 consists of 14 residues. Trimming left V 1 base short and J 14 bases short, with 19 bases between. Per germline, CDR1 LGHDT and CDR2 YNNKEL (reference sequence).

On this clonotype itself: The junction shows a germline mismatch at one end, possibly a read error. The chain carries TRBV20-1 and TRBJ2-1; D is undetermined. Germline V gene lookup returns CDR1 DFQATT and CDR2 SNEGSKA (reference sequence). The CDR3 totals 9 residues. CDR3 protein: CSARSSARF. CDR3 in DNA: TGCAGTGCTAGGAGTAGTGCGCGCTTC.

In this sample, this clonotype turned up many times. J is TRBJ2-3 and V is TRBV7-9; TRBD2 aligns across 7 bases. Per the germline V gene, CDR1 is SEHNR and CDR2 is FQNEAQ (reference sequence). This CDR3 spans 14 amino acids. V shed 5 bases, J shed 2 bases, and the junction held 4 bases outside the gene matches. CDR3 protein: CASSASGNTDTQYF. For the CDR3, the DNA is TGTGCCAGCAGCGCGAGCGGGAACACAGATACGCAGTATTTT.

The rearrangement links TRBV9 to TRBJ1-5; D ambiguous. The CDR3 sequence is 15 residues long. Germline loops: CDR1 SGDLS, CDR2 YYNGEE. The V gene lost 3 bases and the J gene lost 3 bases, with 13 bases spanning the gap. Written as DNA, the CDR3 is TGTGCCAGCAGCGGAGGACTACAGCCCAATCAGCCCCAGCATTTT. It is translated as CASSGGLQPNQPQHF. Based on the CDR3 plus reference TRBV9 and TRBJ1-5, the full variable domain is DSGVTQTPKHLITATGQRVTLRCSPRSGDLSVYWYQQSLDQGLQFLIQYYNGEERAKGNILERFSAQQFPDLHSELNLSSLELGDSALYFCASSGGLQPNQPQHFGDGTRLSIL.

This clonotype was seen at least ten times. The V and J genes are TRBV20-1 and TRBJ1-5; D is perhaps TRBD1 (5 bases). This CDR3 contains 14 residues. Germline V lookup: CDR1 DFQATT, CDR2 SNEGSKA (reference sequence). Trimming removed 7 bases at V and 1 base at J, with 14 bases between. CDR3 residues: CSGRKAGSNQPQHF. The CDR3 nucleotides read TGCAGTGGGAGGAAGGCAGGGAGCAATCAGCCCCAGCATTTT.

The V gene is TRBV12-3 or TRBV12-4, the J gene TRBJ2-2, with 7 bases matching TRBD1. The CDR3 totals 14 residues. Trimming at V came to 7 bases and at J to 1 base, leaving 3 bases not matched to a gene. The CDR3 region is CASTRTGNTGELFF. The CDR3, as DNA: TGTGCCAGCACCAGGACAGGGAACACCGGGGAGCTGTTTTTT.

The rearrangement links TRBV5-1 to TRBJ2-1; 8 bases align to TRBD1. V dropped 3 bases and J dropped 1; count of bases not matched to a gene: 3. Germline assignment: CDR1 SGHRS and CDR2 YFSETQ. This CDR3 is 15 amino acids long. CDR3 loop: CASSSDRGSYNEQFF. Written as DNA, the CDR3 is TGCGCCAGCAGCTCCGACAGGGGATCCTACAATGAGCAGTTCTTC. Based on the CDR3 plus reference TRBV5-1 and TRBJ2-1, the full variable domain is KAGVTQTPRYLIKTRGQQVTLSCSPISGHRSVSWYQQTPGQGLQFLFEYFSETQRNKGNFPGRFSGRQFSNSRSEMNVSTLELGDSALYLCASSSDRGSYNEQFFGPGTRLTVL.

The V gene is TRBV2, the J gene TRBJ1-6, with 8 bases identical to TRBD1. This CDR3 spans 16 amino acids. The trim removed 4 bases at V and 7 bases at J, leaving 9 bases unmatched. CDR1 SNHLY and CDR2 FYNNEI come from the germline V gene. Written as DNA, the CDR3 is TGTGCCAGCAGTGGGCCCCAGACAGGGGTCAATTCACCCCTCCACTTT. This encodes CASSGPQTGVNSPLHF.

A few counts support this clonotype. The gene calls are TRBV7-2 and TRBJ2-3; no reliable D call. The CDR3 is 13 residues long. Trimming cost V 5 bases and J 0 bases, with 6 bases left between them. Germline lookup yields CDR1 SGHTA and CDR2 FQGNSA. The CDR3 DNA sequence: TGTGCCAGCAGCGACCGCAGCACAGATACGCAGTATTTT. It encodes CASSDRSTDTQYF.

There are a few counts of this clonotype. This chain links TRBV7-2 with TRBJ1-5; D call uncertain. V was shortened by 5 bases and J by 5 bases, with 13 bases between the two germline ends. The CDR3 sequence is 14 residues long. Germline V lookup: CDR1 SGHTA, CDR2 FQGNSA. The CDR3 DNA follows: TGTGCCAGCAGCCCGCGCGGCACCGATCAGCCCCAGCATTTT. Translation: CASSPRGTDQPQHF.